These T cell receptor beta chains were read from a single sample in a study of T cells in Graves' hyperthyroidism and ophthalmopathy. Each CDR3 protein is one row after TCRdb ran MiXCR on the multiplex PCR reads. Of roughly 740,000 distinct CDR3 sequences in the sample, roughly 15% were seen once. The material sequenced was blood. The receptors here all came from a man younger than 35 with Graves' hyperthyroidism. Both conserved end residues are part of each CDR3. The D gene is left open where the match is weak. The size of a clone is reported for some rows only, either as once, few or many, or as a class for expanded clones.

>TRBV18|TRBJ2-1|TRBD1|many
TGTGCCAGCTCACCACCAGGGGGCTTAAACAATGAGCAGTTCTTC
CASSPPGGLNNEQFF
>TRBV2|TRBJ2-1|TRBD2|few
TGTGCAGGCCGTCTAGCGGGAGACTATGAGCAGTTCTTC
CAGRLAGDYEQFF
>TRBV29-1|TRBJ2-3|.|few
TGCAGCGTTGACCATAACACAGATACGCAGTATTTT
CSVDHNTDTQYF
>TRBV29-1|TRBJ1-2|TRBD1|.
TGCAGCGTTAACAGGGGGCGAGACTATGGCTACACCTTC
CSVNRGRDYGYTF
>TRBV29-1|TRBJ2-7|TRBD2|.
TGCAGCGTAGTAGCGGGAGTCGGATACGAGCAGTACTTC
CSVVAGVGYEQYF
>TRBV12-3/TRBV12-4|TRBJ2-2|.|.
.
CASSPSGDFYEQYFGPDTGELFF
>TRBV12-3/TRBV12-4|TRBJ1-4|.|.
TGTGCCAGCAGTTTAATAGGTGGAAAACTGTTTTTT
CASSLIGGKLFF
>TRBV7-2|TRBJ2-5|.|.
TGTGCCAGCAGCTTAGGGGGCGGGATCCGGGAGACCCAGTACTTC
CASSLGGGIRETQYF
>TRBV9|TRBJ1-2|TRBD1|few
TGTGCCAGCAGCGTAGACACCGGGACAGGGGGCTACACCTTC
CASSVDTGTGGYTF
>TRBV15|TRBJ2-5|TRBD1|many
TGTGCCACCAGCAGAGGGGACAGACAAGAGACCCAGTACTTC
CATSRGDRQETQYF
>TRBV7-8|TRBJ2-1|TRBD2|few
TGTGCCAGCAGCTTAGAACTATTAGGGACTAGCGGGAAGGGTTTGTACAATGAGCAGTTCTTC
CASSLELLGTSGKGLYNEQFF
>TRBV28|TRBJ1-2|.|many
TGTGCCAGCAGTTCCCGCCTCGGAAGGTCTAACTATGGCTACACCTTC
CASSSRLGRSNYGYTF
>TRBV7-9|TRBJ2-3|TRBD2|few
TGTGCCAGCAGACCCGGACTAGCCACAGATACGCAGTATTTT
CASRPGLATDTQYF
>TRBV4-2|TRBJ1-4|.|.
TGTGCCAGCAGCCAAGATCAGGGATTACGAGGTGAAAAACTGTTTTTT
CASSQDQGLRGEKLFF
>TRBV12-5|TRBJ2-3|TRBD2|.
TGTGCTAGTGGTTCTGGCGGGGGGGGACAGAGGGGAGATACGCAGTATTTT
CASGSGGGGQRGDTQYF
>TRBV12-5|TRBJ2-3|TRBD2|many
TGTGCTAGTGGTTTGGTGCGAAAAGCGGGGTCCAATAGCACAGATACGCAGTATTTT
CASGLVRKAGSNSTDTQYF
>TRBV20-1|TRBJ2-3|.|.
TGCAGTGCTAGACGGGACTCGCGGGCAGATACGCAGTATTTT
CSARRDSRADTQYF
>TRBV4-3|TRBJ2-5|TRBD1|.
TGCGCCAGCAGCGCACGACAGGGGATCCCGGAGACCCAGTACTTC
CASSARQGIPETQYF
>TRBV28|TRBJ2-7|TRBD2|many
TGTGCCAGCAGCCCCACAGCGGGAGTCTTTTACGAGCAGTACTTC
CASSPTAGVFYEQYF
>TRBV12-5|TRBJ2-5|.|many
TGTGCTAGTGGTTTGATTCAGGGTCGCCAAGAGACCCAGTACTTC
CASGLIQGRQETQYF
>TRBV20-1|TRBJ2-3|TRBD2|.
TGCAGTGCTAGACTAGCGGATACCACAGATACGCAGTATTTT
CSARLADTTDTQYF
>TRBV2|TRBJ2-3|TRBD2|.
TGTGCCAGCAGTTTCGCTGGCGGGAGACGCGGGACAGATACGCAGTATTTT
CASSFAGGRRGTDTQYF
>TRBV5-6|TRBJ2-4|.|.
TGTGCCAGCAGCTTAGGCAGAACAATCGATCAGTACTTC
CASSLGRTIDQYF
>TRBV28|TRBJ1-4|.|few
TGTGCCAGCAGTGGGGGAGGTGGAAAACTGTTTTTT
CASSGGGGKLFF
>TRBV29-1|TRBJ1-5|.|.
TGCAGCGTGTCGACAGGTAGATTGGGGCAGCCCCAGCATTTT
CSVSTGRLGQPQHF
>TRBV15|TRBJ2-3|.|.
TGTGCCACCAGCAGAGAGCGGTCGCAGGATACGCAGTATTTT
CATSRERSQDTQYF
>TRBV9|TRBJ2-5|TRBD1|.
TGTGCCAGCAGCGTGGGGACAGGGACTGTACAAGAGACCCAGTACTTC
CASSVGTGTVQETQYF
>TRBV30|TRBJ2-7|.|few
TGTGCCTGGAGTGTAGGTGTCGGGGCTAGGGAGCAGTACTTC
CAWSVGVGAREQYF
>TRBV6-1|TRBJ2-7|TRBD1|few
TGTGCCAGCAGCGAGACAGGACAGGAGCGTGAGCAGTACTTC
CASSETGQEREQYF
>TRBV12-3/TRBV12-4|TRBJ2-5|.|many
TGTGCCAGCAGTCCTACAGGTGCCAGCGAGACCCAGTACTTC
CASSPTGASETQYF
>TRBV19|TRBJ2-2|TRBD2|.
TGTGCCAGTAGTACCCCGGGGGGGCCGAACACCGGGGAGCTGTTTTTT
CASSTPGGPNTGELFF
>TRBV6-1|TRBJ1-2|.|many
TGTGCCAGCAGTGAAATGGTCATCACGGAAGGCTACACCTTC
CASSEMVITEGYTF
>TRBV20-1|TRBJ1-1|.|.
TGCAGTGCTAGAGGGGCGGCGGGAAAGAACACTGAAGCTTTCTTT
CSARGAAGKNTEAFF
>TRBV18|TRBJ2-5|.|many
TGTGCCAGCTCACCCTCGCCGGGCGAGACCCAGTACTTC
CASSPSPGETQYF
>TRBV29-1|TRBJ2-1|TRBD1|.
TGCAGCGTTGCAAGGGGGCGAGAGACCAATGAGCAGTTCTTC
CSVARGRETNEQFF
>TRBV24-1|TRBJ2-1|.|few
TGTGCCACCAGTGATTTACGGGCCAGCTCCTACAATGAGCAGTTCTTC
CATSDLRASSYNEQFF
>TRBV6-5|TRBJ2-6|TRBD1|many
TGTGCCAGCAGTTATGGGACAGGGTCCTCTGGGGCCAACGTCCTGACTTTC
CASSYGTGSSGANVLTF
>TRBV10-3|TRBJ1-1|.|.
TGTGCCATCAGTGAGCTGGGGATGAACACTGAAGCTTTCTTT
CAISELGMNTEAFF
>TRBV15|TRBJ1-1|.|.
TGTGCCACCAGACGGGAGGGTTCCACTGAAGCTTTCTTT
CATRREGSTEAFF
>TRBV9|TRBJ2-7|TRBD1|few
TGTGCCAGCAGCGAGTTCGGGGACAGTCACGAGCAGTACTTC
CASSEFGDSHEQYF
>TRBV3-1|TRBJ2-3|TRBD1|.
TGTGCCAGCACCGACAGGGAAGTCGCAGATACGCAGTATTTT
CASTDREVADTQYF
>TRBV6-5|TRBJ2-5|.|many
TGTGCCAGCAGTTACTCGATTTCTGGAGAGGAGGTCCAAGAGACCCAGTACTTC
CASSYSISGEEVQETQYF
>TRBV7-2|TRBJ2-7|TRBD2|.
TGTGCCAGCAGCTTAGCCGGGGTTGAGGGTAGCGGGATCTCCTACGAGCAGTACTTC
CASSLAGVEGSGISYEQYF
>TRBV29-1|TRBJ2-1|.|.
TGCAGCGTCGCCCCCCTGGTTCCCTACAATGAGCAGTTCTTC
CSVAPLVPYNEQFF
>TRBV6-1|TRBJ1-6|.|.
TGTGCCAGCAGCCGCCCAGGCGAAACTTCACCCCTCCACTTT
CASSRPGETSPLHF
>TRBV5-1|TRBJ2-1|.|few
TGCGCCAGCAGCTTGATGAGTAGCGGCTACAATGAGCAGTTCTTC
CASSLMSSGYNEQFF